Each of the 3 T cell receptor beta chains below was sequenced from the same sample in a study of cytomegalovirus exposure and HLA in healthy donors. Measured with immunoSEQ multiplex PCR; TCRdb has only the in-frame clones, and not every one. The top ten clones hold about 3.1% of a sample with 35,000 to 40,000 clones, 90% to 95% of them seen once. Input material: PBMCs. The receptors shown here come from a young man in good health and CMV-seronegative.

The chain carries TRBV2 and TRBJ1-5; D unclear. This CDR3 region has 13 residues. Trimming cost V 8 bases and J 0 bases, with 8 bases left between them. Germline V gene sequence: CDR1 SNHLY, CDR2 FYNNEI. The CDR3 reads CASGGLSNQPQHF. The CDR3 nucleotides are TGTGCCAGCGGAGGGCTTAGCAATCAGCCCCAGCATTTT.

This rearrangement joins TRBV29-1 to TRBJ1-1, with 9 bases matching TRBD1. V lost 8 bases, J lost 7 bases, and 11 bases stayed unmatched. Germline CDR1 reads SQVTM; CDR2 reads ANQGSEA. This CDR3 has 13 residues. DNA for the CDR3: TGCAGCACCCCAGGGGACAGGGTGAGTGAAGCTTTCTTT. This codes for CSTPGDRVSEAFF.

This sequence joins TRBV2 and TRBJ2-3, with D perhaps matching TRBD2 (6 bases). This CDR3 comprises 15 residues. Trimming took off 8 bases at V and 5 bases at J, with 20 bases between the two ends. Germline CDR1 SNHLY, CDR2 FYNNEI. CDR3 bases: TGTGCCAGCCTACGGGTGGCGGGATTTTTAGATACGCAGTATTTT. This sequence encodes CASLRVAGFLDTQYF.